This T cell receptor (beta chain) emerged from a study of OX40 agonist ivuxolimab in advanced cancers. The method was immunoSEQ multiplex PCR; TCRdb's version includes in-frame clones alone and lacks a portion of them. The table records some 50,000 clones, 90% of them present only once. This receptor was obtained from an adult with an advanced solid tumor such as melanoma, head and neck, liver or kidney cancer. The sequenced sample was CD4+ or CD8+ T cells sorted from blood, obtained in a trial of the OX40 agonist ivuxolimab.

CDR3 in DNA: TGTGCCAGCAGCTTAGAGGGGGTCCCGAGGTACAATGAGCAGTTCTTC. Translating gives CASSLEGVPRYNEQFF. J is TRBJ2-1 and V is TRBV7-8; weak D call: TRBD1 (6 bases). From germline, CDR1 is SGHVS and CDR2 FQNEAQ. The CDR3 length is 16 residues. The V end lost 1 base, the J end lost 4 bases, and 14 bases lay between the germline ends. The full variable domain, rest sourced from reference TRBV7-8 and TRBJ2-1, is GAGVSQSPRYKVAKRGQDVALRCDPISGHVSLFWYQQALGQGPEFLTYFQNEAQLDKSGLPSDRFFAERPEGSVSTLKIQRTQQEDSAVYLCASSLEGVPRYNEQFFGPGTRLTVL.